Listed below are T cell receptor beta chains from one sample, sequenced in a study of T cell responses to AZD1222 COVID-19 vaccine. Clones were sequenced by immunoSEQ multiplex PCR, and TCRdb holds only the in-frame ones, with some missing. Among around 150,000 clones listed, 90% were seen once. The input for sequencing was peripheral blood, taken on day 0 of AZD1222 vaccination. The receptors were sampled from an adult in good health. The CDR3 runs from the conserved cysteine through the conserved F or W. Fields, in order: V gene, J gene, clone size, D gene, CDR3 DNA, CDR3 protein. D genes are given only for firm matches. Clone size is not always given. Where it is, it says once, few, many or a class for expanded clones.

V: TRBV6-5; J: TRBJ1-1; size: .; D: .; DNA: TGTGCCAGCAACGTAAAGGGGAGGACTGAAGCTTTCTTT; CDR3: CASNVKGRTEAFF
V: TRBV3-1/TRBV3-2; J: TRBJ2-5; size: .; D: .; DNA: TGTGCCAGCAGCCTTCGCACTAACCAAGAGACCCAGTACTTC; CDR3: CASSLRTNQETQYF
V: TRBV19; J: TRBJ2-3; size: .; D: TRBD2; DNA: TGTGCCAGTACTATCGCCGGGGACTACTCCACAGATACGCAGTATTTT; CDR3: CASTIAGDYSTDTQYF
V: TRBV6-5; J: TRBJ1-1; size: few; D: .; DNA: TGTGCCAGCAGTCAGTCCGGGACACAGAACACTGAAGCTTTCTTT; CDR3: CASSQSGTQNTEAFF
V: TRBV30; J: TRBJ2-3; size: .; D: TRBD2; DNA: TGTGCCTGGAGTGTACTAGCGGCAGATACGCAGTATTTT; CDR3: CAWSVLAADTQYF
V: TRBV18; J: TRBJ1-3; size: .; D: .; DNA: TGTGCCAGCTCACCAGGGGTCTCTGGAAACACCATATATTTT; CDR3: CASSPGVSGNTIYF
V: TRBV6-5; J: TRBJ1-4; size: .; D: .; DNA: TGTGCCAGCAGTTACGCGAGGGCATTTAGGGAAAAACTGTTTTTT; CDR3: CASSYARAFREKLFF
V: TRBV19; J: TRBJ2-7; size: .; D: .; DNA: TGTGCCAGTAGTATAGATCATGGCCGGTATACCTACGAGCAGTACTTC; CDR3: CASSIDHGRYTYEQYF
V: TRBV5-1; J: TRBJ2-2; size: .; D: TRBD2; DNA: TGCGCCAGCACCGCCCGGCTAGCGGGAGGGAAAGACGGGGAGCTGTTTTTT; CDR3: CASTARLAGGKDGELFF
V: TRBV18; J: TRBJ1-1; size: .; D: .; DNA: TGTGCCAGCCCCCCCCCAGCTTTCTTT; CDR3: CASPPPAFF
V: TRBV6-5; J: TRBJ2-7; size: .; D: TRBD1; DNA: TGTGCCAGCAGCTGGACAGGGTACGAGCAGTACTTC; CDR3: CASSWTGYEQYF
V: TRBV4-2; J: TRBJ2-1; size: .; D: .; DNA: TGTGCCAGCAGCCAGGTTTCGGCGGATGAGCAGTTCTTC; CDR3: CASSQVSADEQFF
V: TRBV10-1; J: TRBJ1-2; size: .; D: .; DNA: TGCGCCAGACGGAGACAGCCCTCGACCGTACGAGAGGGCTACACCTTC; CDR3: CARRRQPSTVREGYTF
V: TRBV3-1/TRBV3-2; J: TRBJ2-5; size: .; D: TRBD2; DNA: TGTGCCAGCAGTTCAAGTGATGGGACTAGCGGGAGTCAGGGAGAGACCCAGTACTTC; CDR3: CASSSSDGTSGSQGETQYF
V: TRBV6-2/TRBV6-3; J: TRBJ1-1; size: once; D: .; DNA: TGTGCCAGCAGTTACCGGGGGAACACTGAAGCTTTCTTT; CDR3: CASSYRGNTEAFF
V: TRBV13; J: TRBJ1-3; size: .; D: .; DNA: TGTGCCAGCAGGAGCCGCGCGTCAGAAGAGCTCTCTGGAAACACCATATATTTT; CDR3: CASRSRASEELSGNTIYF
V: TRBV6-5; J: TRBJ1-3; size: .; D: TRBD1; DNA: TGTGCCAGCAGTTCCAGGGGGCGAGGAGGAAACACCATATATTTT; CDR3: CASSSRGRGGNTIYF
V: TRBV5-1; J: TRBJ2-2; size: .; D: TRBD2; DNA: TGCGCCAGCAGCTTGAGAGGGGCTAGCGGGCTGAACACCGGGGAGCTGTTTTTT; CDR3: CASSLRGASGLNTGELFF
V: TRBV2; J: TRBJ1-3; size: .; D: .; DNA: TGTGCCAGCAATGATAACGGACCGGTAGCTGGAAACACCATATATTTT; CDR3: CASNDNGPVAGNTIYF
V: TRBV12-3/TRBV12-4; J: TRBJ1-5; size: .; D: TRBD1; DNA: TGTGCCAGCTCTAGACAGGGTGTTCGGCCCCAGCATTTT; CDR3: CASSRQGVRPQHF
V: TRBV18; J: TRBJ1-1; size: .; D: .; DNA: TGTGCCAGCTCACCATTCACAGGGTCAATGCGAGGGAACACTGAAGCTTTCTTT; CDR3: CASSPFTGSMRGNTEAFF
V: TRBV3-1/TRBV3-2; J: TRBJ2-7; size: .; D: .; DNA: TGTGCCAGCAGCCAGGTTACCGGACGGAGCTCCTACGAGCAGTACTTC; CDR3: CASSQVTGRSSYEQYF
V: TRBV5-1; J: TRBJ1-3; size: .; D: .; DNA: TGCGCCAGCAGCCCAGAGAGGGACGGTGGAAACACCATATATTTT; CDR3: CASSPERDGGNTIYF
V: TRBV11-3; J: TRBJ2-7; size: .; D: TRBD1; DNA: TGTGCCAGCAGCTTTAGGACAGGGTCCTACGAGCAGTACTTC; CDR3: CASSFRTGSYEQYF
V: TRBV19; J: TRBJ2-3; size: .; D: .; DNA: TGTGCCAGTACCACAACTAGTGTTGAAGATACGCAGTATTTT; CDR3: CASTTTSVEDTQYF
V: TRBV10-3; J: TRBJ2-7; size: .; D: .; DNA: TGTGCCATCAGTGCGACAGACTACGAGCAGTACTTC; CDR3: CAISATDYEQYF
V: TRBV30; J: TRBJ2-5; size: .; D: .; DNA: TGTGCCTGGAGTTTCACATACCAAGAGACCCAGTACTTC; CDR3: CAWSFTYQETQYF
V: TRBV12-3/TRBV12-4; J: TRBJ1-1; size: .; D: .; DNA: TGTGCCAGCAGTAAAAGGTTGGACACTGAAGCTTTCTTT; CDR3: CASSKRLDTEAFF
V: TRBV6-4; J: TRBJ2-1; size: .; D: .; DNA: TGTGCCAGCAGTACCCTCGGTGGGGGCAGGAATGAGCAGTTCTTC; CDR3: CASSTLGGGRNEQFF
V: TRBV11-3; J: TRBJ2-1; size: .; D: TRBD1; DNA: TGTGCCAGCAGCCCGAGGACAGGGGTTTTGACCTACAATGAGCAGTTCTTC; CDR3: CASSPRTGVLTYNEQFF
V: TRBV27; J: TRBJ2-1; size: .; D: .; DNA: TGTGCCAGCAGTTCCATCCCAGCGGGCTCGGATAATGAGCAGTTCTTC; CDR3: CASSSIPAGSDNEQFF
V: TRBV6-5; J: TRBJ1-4; size: .; D: .; DNA: TGTGCCAGCAGTTACGCCCCAGGGAGGGGTGAAAAACTGTTTTTT; CDR3: CASSYAPGRGEKLFF
V: TRBV5-5; J: TRBJ1-6; size: .; D: TRBD1; DNA: TGTGCCAGCAGCTTGGAGCCAGCGGACAGGGGATATAATTCACCCCTCCACTTT; CDR3: CASSLEPADRGYNSPLHF
V: TRBV7-3; J: TRBJ2-7; size: .; D: TRBD2; DNA: TGTGCCAGCAGCTTATCGCGGGAGATGGGAAACGAGCAGTACTTC; CDR3: CASSLSREMGNEQYF
V: TRBV3-1/TRBV3-2; J: TRBJ2-3; size: .; D: .; DNA: TGTGCCAGCAGCCAAGCGACCACAGATACGCAGTATTTT; CDR3: CASSQATTDTQYF
V: TRBV7-9; J: TRBJ2-7; size: .; D: .; DNA: TGTGCCAGCAGCTTAGAGGGAGCATCCGCCGAGCAGTACTTC; CDR3: CASSLEGASAEQYF
V: TRBV30; J: TRBJ2-3; size: .; D: .; DNA: TGTGCCTGGAGTAGGCAACCCCAACAAAGCACAGATACGCAGTATTTT; CDR3: CAWSRQPQQSTDTQYF
V: TRBV28; J: TRBJ2-2; size: .; D: .; DNA: TGTGCCAGCAGTTTATCCGGAGGGGTAACCGGGGAGCTGTTTTTT; CDR3: CASSLSGGVTGELFF